This TCR beta chain is drawn from a study of cytomegalovirus exposure and HLA in healthy donors. Whole-study findings and limits: Reports credit the classifier with highly specific, highly sensitive diagnosis of cytomegalovirus status. Apparent HLA restriction characterized most CMV-associated TCR beta chains in a later analysis.

V was pared by 1 base and J by 0 bases, with 9 bases between. CDR1 is SGHVS, CDR2 FQNEAQ, per germline. The CDR3 covers 15 residues. The PCR employed 60 Vbeta primers together with 13 Jbeta primers. Repertoires were generated with immunoSEQ multiplex PCR, while TCRdb's copy carries only in-frame clones and drops some. The sample data list approximately 130,000 clones. Comments on this clone: The antigen is unknown.

Regarding donors, all were healthy bone marrow donors. Though nominally healthy at sampling, donors likely had unrecorded immune exposures. Sequenced input: PBMCs. The chain carries TRBV7-8 and TRBJ1-1; D perhaps matches TRBD1 (5 bases). The source is a woman aged 55-69 years in good health and CMV-seronegative. The CDR3 region has the DNA TGTGCCAGCAGCTTAGTCGGACAACTGAACACTGAAGCTTTCTTT. Its translation is CASSLVGQLNTEAFF.